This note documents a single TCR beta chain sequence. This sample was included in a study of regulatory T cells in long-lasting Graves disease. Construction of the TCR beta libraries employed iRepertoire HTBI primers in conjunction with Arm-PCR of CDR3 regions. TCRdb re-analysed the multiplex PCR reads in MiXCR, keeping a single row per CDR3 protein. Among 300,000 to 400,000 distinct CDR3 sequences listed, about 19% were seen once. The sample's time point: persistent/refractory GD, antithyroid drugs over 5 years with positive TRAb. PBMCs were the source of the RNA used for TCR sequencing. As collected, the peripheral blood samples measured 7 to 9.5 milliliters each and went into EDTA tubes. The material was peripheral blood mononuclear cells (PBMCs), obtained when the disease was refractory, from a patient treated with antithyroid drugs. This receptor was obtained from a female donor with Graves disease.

The CDR3 protein is CASSQERPGGPGELFF. The CDR3 nucleotides are TGCGCCAGCAGCCAAGAGCGCCCGGGCGGCCCCGGGGAGCTGTTTTTT. The rearrangement joins TRBV4-1 to TRBJ2-2; no reliable D call. CDR1 and CDR2 (germline): MGHRA, YSYEKL. V was cut by 0 bases and J by 6 bases, with 14 bases left in between. The CDR3 covers 16 residues.